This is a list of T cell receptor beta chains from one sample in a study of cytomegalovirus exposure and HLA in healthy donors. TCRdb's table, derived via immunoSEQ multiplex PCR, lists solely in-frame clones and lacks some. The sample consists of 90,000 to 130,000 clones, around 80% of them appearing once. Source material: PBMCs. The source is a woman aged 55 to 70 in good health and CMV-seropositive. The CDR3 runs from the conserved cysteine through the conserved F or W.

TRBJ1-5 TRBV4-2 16 CASSQSGTGGGQPQHF
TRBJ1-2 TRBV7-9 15 CASSFGQGVGHGYTF
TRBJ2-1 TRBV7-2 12 CASSLGATEQFF
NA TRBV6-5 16 CASSYSAGQGPNEQYF
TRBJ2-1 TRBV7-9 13 CASRLAGYNEQFF
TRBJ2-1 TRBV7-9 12 CASSREGNEQFF
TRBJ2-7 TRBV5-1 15 CASSLSLAGAGEQYF
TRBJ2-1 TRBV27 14 CASSLRGANNEQFF
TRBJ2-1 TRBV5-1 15 CASSLSLGRNNEQFF
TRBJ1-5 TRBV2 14 CASSLGQFNQPQHF
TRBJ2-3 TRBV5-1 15 CASSYAGFSTDTQYF
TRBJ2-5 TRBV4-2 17 CASSQDLIRGHQETQYF
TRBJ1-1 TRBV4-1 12 CASSQVRSEAFF
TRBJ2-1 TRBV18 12 CASSPTSLEQFF
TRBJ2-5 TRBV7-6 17 CASSLEPAGDPRETQYF
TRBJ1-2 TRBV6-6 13 CASRTDRSYGYTF
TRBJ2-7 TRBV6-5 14 CAREQGAVSYEQYF
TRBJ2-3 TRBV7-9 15 CASSQQTSRADTQYF
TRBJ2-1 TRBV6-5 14 CATQLGGVGNEQFF
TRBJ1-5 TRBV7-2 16 CASSSGTGAGNQPQHF
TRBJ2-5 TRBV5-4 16 CASSGGQAIPQETQYF
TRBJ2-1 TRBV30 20 CAWSVRWGRGQGSSYNEQFF
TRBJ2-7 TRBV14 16 CASSQESGLGRYEQYF
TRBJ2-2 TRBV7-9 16 CASSPPFRVSTGELFF
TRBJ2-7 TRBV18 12 CASHSGAHEQYF
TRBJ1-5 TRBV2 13 CASAGTGDQPQHF
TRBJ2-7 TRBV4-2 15 CASSPGGWRSYEQYF
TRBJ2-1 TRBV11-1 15 CASSFASGNYNEQFF
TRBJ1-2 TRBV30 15 CAWNWWQGINYGYTF
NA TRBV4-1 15 CASSFPGQGAHEQYF
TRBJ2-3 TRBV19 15 CASSRNGQGADTQYF
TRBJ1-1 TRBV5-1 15 CASSPPGRMNTEAFF
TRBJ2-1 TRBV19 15 CASSIGPAGSREQFF
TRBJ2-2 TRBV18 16 CASSPTTSGRPGELFF
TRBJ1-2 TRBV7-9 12 CSSSRDISGYTF
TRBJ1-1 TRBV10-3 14 CAIKEGGGGTEAFF
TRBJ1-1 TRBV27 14 CASSFSDLNTEAFF
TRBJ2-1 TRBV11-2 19 CASSPIPLVTSGKYNEQFF
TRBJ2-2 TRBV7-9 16 CSSSLSGLIQTGELFF
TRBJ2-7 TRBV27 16 CASSPDSGLSSYEQYF
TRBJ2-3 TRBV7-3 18 CASSLGTFRDISTDTQYF
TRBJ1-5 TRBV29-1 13 CSVGGQQNQPQHF
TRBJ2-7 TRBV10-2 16 CASSEVGTSGSYEQYF
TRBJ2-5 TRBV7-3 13 CASSKLYQETQYF
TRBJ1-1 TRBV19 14 CASSFREAGTEAFF
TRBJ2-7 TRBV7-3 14 CASSQRRGRYEQYF
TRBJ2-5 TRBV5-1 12 CASSLDRETQYF
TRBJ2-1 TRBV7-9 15 CASSLGWGGNNEQFF
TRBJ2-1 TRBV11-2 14 CASSRFPYDNEQFF